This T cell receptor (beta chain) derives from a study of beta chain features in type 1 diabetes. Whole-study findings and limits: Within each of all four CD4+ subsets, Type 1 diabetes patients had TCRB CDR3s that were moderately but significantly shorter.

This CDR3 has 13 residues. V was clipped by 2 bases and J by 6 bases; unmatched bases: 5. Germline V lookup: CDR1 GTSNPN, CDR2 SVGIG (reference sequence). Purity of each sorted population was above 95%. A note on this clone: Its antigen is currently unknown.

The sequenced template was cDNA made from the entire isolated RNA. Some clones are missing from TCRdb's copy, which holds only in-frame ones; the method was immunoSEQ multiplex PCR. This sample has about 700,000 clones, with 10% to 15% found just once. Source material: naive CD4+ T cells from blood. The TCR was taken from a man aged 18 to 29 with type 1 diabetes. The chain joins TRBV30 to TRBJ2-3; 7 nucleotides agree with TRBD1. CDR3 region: CAWSFTGADTQYF. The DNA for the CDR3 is TGTGCCTGGAGTTTCACAGGGGCGGATACGCAGTATTTT.